Detailed here is one T cell receptor beta chain. The source of the sample is a study of blood T cell repertoires in COVID-19. Data came from immunoSEQ multiplex PCR; TCRdb stores just in-frame clones and leaves some out. The sample records hundreds of thousands of clones, approximately 90% being singletons. Sequencing was performed on peripheral blood. This sequence originates from a middle-aged man with acute or convalescent COVID-19.

This chain's CDR3 is CASSPSSVNTEAFF. As DNA, the CDR3 is TGTGCCAGCTCACCAAGTTCAGTTAACACTGAAGCTTTCTTT. V usage is TRBV18 and J usage is TRBJ1-1, with no clear D. This CDR3 region has 14 residues. V lost 2 bases and J 2 bases, leaving 9 bases between the germline ends. Per germline, CDR1 KGHSH and CDR2 LQKENI.